These 30 T cell receptor beta chains share one sample of origin, sequenced in a study of blood T cell repertoires in COVID-19. Assay used: immunoSEQ multiplex PCR; TCRdb lists only in-frame clones, some missing. The sample has 57,000 or so clones; approximately 83% are singletons. The sequenced sample was peripheral blood. Source of these receptors: a human donor in a cohort sampled during active COVID-19.

The chain carries TRBV28 and TRBJ2-7, with TRBD2 identical over 9 bases. This CDR3 is built from 15 residues. Per germline, CDR1 MDHEN and CDR2 SYDVKM. Trimming removed 6 bases from V and 1 base from J; junction bases left unmatched: 7. The CDR3 region is CASRSAGGGSYEQYF. CDR3 sequence (DNA): TGTGCCAGCAGGTCAGCGGGAGGAGGGTCCTACGAGCAGTACTTC.

The rearrangement links TRBV10-1 to TRBJ2-3, with 7 bases fitting TRBD2. CDR1 and CDR2 from the germline V gene are WNHNN and SYGVQD (reference sequence). The CDR3 length is 18 residues. With 1 base clipped from V and 5 bases from J, the junction kept 15 bases outside the gene matches. CDR3 in DNA: TGCGCCAGCAGTGAGTTTGGGGCGGGAGTATGTTTCAGAGATACGCAGTATTTT. Protein: CASSEFGAGVCFRDTQYF.

The rearrangement joins TRBV18 to TRBJ2-2; D may be TRBD2 (6 bases). Germline-derived CDR1 and CDR2 are KGHSH and LQKENI. Trimming shortened V by 3 bases and J by 1 base, and 12 bases separated the two germline ends. CDR3 length equals 16 residues. The CDR3 region has the DNA TGTGCCAGCTCACCTCGTAGCGGACGGAACACCGGGGAGCTGTTTTTT. Translating it yields CASSPRSGRNTGELFF.

The rearrangement uses TRBV10-3 and TRBJ2-7, with D uncertain. The CDR3 spans 14 residues. CDR1 ENHRY and CDR2 SYGVKD come from the germline V gene. The V end was cut by 1 base, the J end by 3 bases, with 10 bases between. DNA of the CDR3: TGTGCCATCAGTGAGTTGGCAGTCGACTACGAGCAGTACTTC. It encodes CAISELAVDYEQYF.

The count of this clone is one. Here the CDR3 reads CASSIGGTGGPGELFF. The CDR3 coding sequence is TGTGCCAGTAGTATCGGGGGGACAGGGGGACCCGGGGAGCTGTTTTTT. This chain connects TRBV19 to TRBJ2-2; the match to TRBD1 covers 11 bases. The CDR3 length is 16 residues. Trimming at V came to 3 bases and at J to 6 bases, leaving 6 bases not matched to a gene. Germline assignment: CDR1 LNHDA and CDR2 SQIVND (reference sequence).

The chain employs TRBV7-8 and TRBJ2-1; 12 nucleotides agree with TRBD2. Trimming took 5 bases from V and 8 from J; bases not matched to a gene: 4. The CDR3 has 14 amino acids. From germline, CDR1 is SGHVS and CDR2 FQNEAQ. CDR3 region: CASSRTSGTYEQFF. The CDR3 DNA is TGTGCCAGCAGCAGGACTAGCGGGACATATGAGCAGTTCTTC.

In DNA, the CDR3 is TGTGCCAGCAGCCAGGCCGGGACAGGCAGAGGCGAGCAGTACTTC. Translating it yields CASSQAGTGRGEQYF. The chain is built from TRBV4-2 and TRBJ2-7; 8 bases align to TRBD1. The CDR3 loop spans 15 amino acids. Germline V lookup: CDR1 LGHNA, CDR2 YNFKEQ. V gave up 3 bases and J gave up 6 bases; unmatched junction bases: 10.

The chain joins TRBV27 to TRBJ2-7, with 7 nucleotides matching TRBD2. The CDR3 loop spans 16 amino acids. The germline gives CDR1 MNHEY, CDR2 SMNVEV (reference sequence). Trimming took 3 bases from V and 1 from J; bases not matched to a gene: 9. The CDR3 sequence is CASSFFPAGRSYEQYF. In DNA, the CDR3 is TGTGCCAGCAGTTTCTTTCCAGCGGGACGATCCTACGAGCAGTACTTC.

The CDR3 sequence is CASTSGYSPLHF. As DNA, the CDR3 is TGTGCCAGCACGTCGGGGTATTCACCCCTCCACTTT. This chain links TRBV12-3 or TRBV12-4 with TRBJ1-6; no clear D. Trimming shortened V by 7 bases and J by 8 bases, and 9 bases separated the two germline ends. The CDR3 length is 12 residues.

V is TRBV6-4 and J is TRBJ1-1, with D possibly matching TRBD1 (5 bases). Germline CDR1 MRHNA, CDR2 SNTAGT. The CDR3 is 14 amino acids. Trimming took off 6 bases at V and 1 base at J, with 12 bases between the two ends. CDR3 coding DNA: TGTGCCAGCAGGACAGAACCTAGGAACACTGAAGCTTTCTTT. The encoded protein is CASRTEPRNTEAFF.

This chain links TRBV6-5 with TRBJ2-1; tentative D call: TRBD2 (5 bases). V dropped 5 bases and J dropped 7 bases, with 9 bases sitting between them. Germline V gene sequence: CDR1 MNHEY, CDR2 SVGAGI. The CDR3 extends over 12 amino acids. The DNA for the CDR3 is TGTGCCAGCAGTCGCTCGGGGAATGAGCAGTTCTTC. Its translation is CASSRSGNEQFF.

In its sample, this clone was seen once. This chain uses TRBV29-1 with TRBJ2-2; the D gene is possibly TRBD1 (6 bases). The V and J ends lost 7 bases and 5 bases respectively, with 8 bases between them. The CDR3 length is 11 residues. Germline V gene sequence: CDR1 SQVTM, CDR2 ANQGSEA. The CDR3 sequence is CSGTGTGELFF. Written as DNA, the CDR3 is TGCAGCGGCACAGGGACCGGGGAGCTGTTTTTT.

CDR3: CASRGQTGTYNEQFF. For the CDR3, the DNA is TGTGCCAGCAGAGGTCAAACGGGAACTTACAATGAGCAGTTCTTC. This chain uses TRBV28 with TRBJ2-1, with D maybe TRBD2 (5 bases). The CDR3 is made up of 15 amino acids. Germline CDR1 and CDR2: MDHEN and SYDVKM. Deletions cut 6 bases from V and 4 bases from J, with 16 bases between.

This CDR3 reads CASQTGLNQPQHF. Here the CDR3 DNA reads TGTGCCAGCCAGACAGGGCTCAATCAGCCCCAGCATTTT. The chain joins TRBV2 to TRBJ1-5, with 7 bases identical to TRBD1. Germline V gene sequence: CDR1 SNHLY, CDR2 FYNNEI. The CDR3 length is 13 residues. V shed 8 bases and J 3 bases; nucleotides not matched to a gene: 4. Based on the CDR3 plus reference TRBV2 and TRBJ1-5, the full variable domain is EPEVTQTPSHQVTQMGQEVILRCVPISNHLYFYWYRQILGQKVEFLVSFYNNEISEKSEIFDDQFSVERPDGSNFTLKIRSTKLEDSAMYFCASQTGLNQPQHFGDGTRLSIL.

The rearrangement joins TRBV2 to TRBJ1-1, with D maybe TRBD1 (6 bases). Trimming cost V 8 bases and J 6 bases, with 13 bases left between them. CDR1 is SNHLY and CDR2 is FYNNEI in the germline V gene. The CDR3 extends over 12 amino acids. The CDR3 nucleotides read TGTGCCAGCGAGGCAGGGGTGCCTGAAGCTTTCTTT. Protein product: CASEAGVPEAFF.

This clone was seen more than once but under ten times. The rearrangement links TRBV10-1 to TRBJ2-7, with TRBD2 identical over 7 bases. The V gene end was trimmed by 4 bases and the J gene end by 9 bases; junction bases not matched to a gene: 12. The length of the CDR3 is 14 residues. The germline CDR1 and CDR2 sequences are WNHNN and SYGVQD (reference sequence). The CDR3 loop reads CASSASGKFLGQYF. In DNA form, the CDR3 reads TGCGCCAGCAGTGCAAGCGGGAAGTTTCTCGGGCAGTACTTC.

V and J are TRBV25-1 and TRBJ1-1; 8 bases map to TRBD1. The CDR3 has 16 residues. Trimming removed 5 bases from V and 5 bases from J; junction bases left unmatched: 13. Per the germline V gene, CDR1 is MGHDK and CDR2 is SYGVNS. The CDR3 sequence: CASSLGQGARWTEAFF. The CDR3 nucleotides are TGTGCCAGCAGTCTGGGGCAGGGGGCGCGGTGGACTGAAGCTTTCTTT.

This clone turned up a few times. The chain uses TRBV20-1 and TRBJ2-2; 8 bases are a match to TRBD1. V lost 3 bases, J lost 5 bases, and 14 bases stayed unmatched. Per germline, CDR1 DFQATT and CDR2 SNEGSKA (reference sequence). The CDR3 is 17 amino acids. In DNA form, the CDR3 reads TGCAGTGCTAGTACCCGCTGGACAGGGAAGAGGACCGGGGAGCTGTTTTTT. Amino acid sequence: CSASTRWTGKRTGELFF.

This clone was picked up a small number of times. CDR3 in DNA: TGTGCCAGCAGTGCCCAACCAACCGGGGAAGCTTTCTTT. Translating it yields CASSAQPTGEAFF. This chain uses TRBV12-3 or TRBV12-4 with TRBJ1-1; D unresolved. V lost 5 bases and J lost 8, with 15 bases in between. CDR3 length: 13 amino acids.

This clone was seen a single time. This sequence joins TRBV10-3 and TRBJ2-7, with 15 bases matching TRBD2. V was pared by 3 bases and J by 5 bases, with 2 bases of the junction left unmatched. Per the germline V gene, CDR1 is ENHRY and CDR2 is SYGVKD. The CDR3 sequence is 15 residues long. This chain's CDR3 is CAISDGTSGRNEQYF. CDR3 in DNA: TGTGCCATCAGTGATGGGACTAGCGGGAGGAACGAGCAGTACTTC.

V and J are TRBV7-2 and TRBJ2-7, with TRBD2 identical over 7 bases. V lost 2 bases to trimming and J lost 4 bases; unmatched junction nucleotides: 8. The length of the CDR3 is 15 residues. Germline values: CDR1 SGHTA, CDR2 FQGNSA. CDR3 in DNA: TGTGCCAGCAGCTTATTCTGGGCGGGAGCGTACGAGCAGTACTTC. It specifies CASSLFWAGAYEQYF.

The chain uses TRBV7-9 and TRBJ2-2; TRBD1 matches at 10 bases. The CDR3 totals 16 residues. Germline CDR1 reads SEHNR; CDR2 reads FQNEAQ (reference sequence). V was clipped by 5 bases and J by 5 bases; unmatched bases: 8. The CDR3 reads CASSDRDRGGTGELFF. The CDR3 bases are TGTGCCAGCAGCGATCGGGACAGGGGTGGGACCGGGGAGCTGTTTTTT.

The rearrangement uses TRBV11-3 and TRBJ2-3, with unresolved D. With 8 bases removed from V and 0 bases from J, the gap between germline ends came to 9 bases. CDR1 is SGHNT and CDR2 is YENEEA in the germline V gene. This CDR3 region has 13 residues. The CDR3 region has the DNA TGTGCCAGCCGACCCGGGAGCACAGATACGCAGTATTTT. Amino acid sequence: CASRPGSTDTQYF.

V usage is TRBV28 and J usage is TRBJ2-7; 9 nucleotides line up with TRBD2. The V gene end was trimmed by 8 bases and the J gene end by 0 bases; junction bases not matched to a gene: 8. Germline-derived CDR1 and CDR2 are MDHEN and SYDVKM. The CDR3 extends over 15 amino acids. The CDR3: CASSAGGASSYEQYF. The CDR3 DNA follows: TGTGCCAGCTCCGCGGGGGGGGCGAGCTCCTACGAGCAGTACTTC.

The chain links TRBV5-1 to TRBJ2-3, with a weak D call TRBD2 (6 bases). Trimming removed 0 bases at V and 2 bases at J, with 13 bases between. The CDR3 loop spans 16 amino acids. CDR1 is SGHRS and CDR2 is YFSETQ in the germline V gene. The CDR3 nucleotides are TGCGCCAGCAGCTTGGCCAGTAGCGGCGCCACAGATACGCAGTATTTT. This codes for CASSLASSGATDTQYF.

In its sample, this clone was seen a few times. V usage is TRBV20-1 and J usage is TRBJ1-4; D unresolved. The CDR3 is 12 amino acids. CDR1 is DFQATT and CDR2 is SNEGSKA in the germline V gene (reference sequence). V dropped 3 bases and J dropped 7 bases, with 9 bases sitting between them. The CDR3 sequence is CSASRSGEKLFF. CDR3 nucleotides: TGCAGTGCTAGTAGGTCGGGTGAAAAACTGTTTTTT.

This clone was seen a few times. The rearrangement joins TRBV10-3 to TRBJ2-1; D ambiguous. CDR3 length: 12 residues. The V end lost 4 bases, the J end lost 2 bases, and 3 bases lay between the germline ends. In germline, CDR1 is ENHRY, CDR2 SYGVKD. CDR3: CAISVTYNEQFF. The DNA for the CDR3 is TGTGCCATCAGTGTTACCTACAATGAGCAGTTCTTC.

This clone was counted once. The chain uses TRBV7-8 and TRBJ1-2, with a weak D call TRBD1 (5 bases). This CDR3 is 13 amino acids long. The V end was cut by 4 bases, the J end by 4 bases, with 10 bases between. The germline V gene has CDR1 SGHVS and CDR2 FQNEAQ. The CDR3 DNA sequence: TGTGCCAGCAGCTCGCAGGGACTCTATGGCTACACCTTC. This codes for CASSSQGLYGYTF.

This chain joins TRBV7-2 and TRBJ2-5; TRBD1 aligns across 8 bases. This CDR3 is 13 amino acids long. Germline V gene data show CDR1 as SGHTA and CDR2 as FQGNSA. V was pared by 5 bases and J by 5 bases, with 4 bases of the junction left unmatched. The CDR3 nucleotides read TGTGCCAGCAGCCCTCGGACAGGGGAGACCCAGTACTTC. Encoded protein: CASSPRTGETQYF.

The V call is TRBV4-2, the J call TRBJ1-2; D unresolved. Trimming pared 1 base from V and 4 bases from J, leaving 7 bases between. The CDR3 has 13 residues. Germline V lookup: CDR1 LGHNA, CDR2 YNFKEQ. The CDR3 protein is CASSQGATYGYTF. The CDR3 nucleotides read TGTGCCAGCAGCCAAGGCGCCACCTATGGCTACACCTTC.